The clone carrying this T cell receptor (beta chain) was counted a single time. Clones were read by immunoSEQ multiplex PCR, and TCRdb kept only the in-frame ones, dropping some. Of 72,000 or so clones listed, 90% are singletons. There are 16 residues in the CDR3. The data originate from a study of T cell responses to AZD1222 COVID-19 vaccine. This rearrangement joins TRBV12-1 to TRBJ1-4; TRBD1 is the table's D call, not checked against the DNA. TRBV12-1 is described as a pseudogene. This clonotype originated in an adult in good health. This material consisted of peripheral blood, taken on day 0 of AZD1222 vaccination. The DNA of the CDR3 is TGTGCCAGCAGCTTTAATGGACAGGGGAGAGATGAAAAACTGTTTTTT. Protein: CASSFNGQGRDEKLFF.